What follows describes a single T cell receptor beta chain. TCRdb's table, derived via immunoSEQ multiplex PCR, lists solely in-frame clones and lacks some. The table records tens of thousands of clones, 85% of them present only once. V lost 6 bases and J 0 bases, leaving 15 bases between the germline ends. Per the germline V gene, CDR1 is SQVTM and CDR2 is ANQGSEA. CDR3 length: 15 amino acids. The sample belongs to a study of OX40 agonist ivuxolimab in advanced cancers. In the study overall: Under the entry rules, prior anti-PD-1, anti-PD-L1 or anti-CTLA-4 therapy was allowed, and 40% had some. Partial responses were recorded for three patients, including one with hepatocellular carcinoma and two with cutaneous melanoma.

The receptor comes from an adult with an advanced solid tumor such as melanoma, head and neck, liver or kidney cancer. V gene TRBV29-1 combines with J gene TRBJ2-1; possible D gene TRBD2, 7 bases. The sequenced sample was CD4+ or CD8+ T cells sorted from blood, obtained in a trial of the OX40 agonist ivuxolimab. The CDR3 DNA is TGCAGCGTGAGGGAGGGGGGGAGCTCCTACAATGAGCAGTTCTTC. This encodes CSVREGGSSYNEQFF.